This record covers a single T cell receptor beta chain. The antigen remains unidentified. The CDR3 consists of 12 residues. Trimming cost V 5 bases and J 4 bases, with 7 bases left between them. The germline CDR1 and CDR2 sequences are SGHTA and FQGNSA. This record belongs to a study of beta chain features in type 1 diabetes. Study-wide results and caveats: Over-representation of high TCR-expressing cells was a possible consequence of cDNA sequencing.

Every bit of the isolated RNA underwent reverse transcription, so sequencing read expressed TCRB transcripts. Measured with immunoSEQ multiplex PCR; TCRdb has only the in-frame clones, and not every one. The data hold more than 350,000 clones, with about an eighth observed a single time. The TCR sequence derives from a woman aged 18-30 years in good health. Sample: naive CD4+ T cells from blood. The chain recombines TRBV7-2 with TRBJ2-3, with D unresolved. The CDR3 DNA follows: TGTGCCAGCAGCGTTCGCCCAGATACGCAGTATTTT. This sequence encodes CASSVRPDTQYF.